Sequencing of this TCR beta chain was carried out in a study of blood T cell repertoires in COVID-19. The wider study: Researchers got acute and convalescent COVID-19 samples from the United States, Italy and Spain. Sources were T cells, B-cell-depleted T cells, or PBMCs; the material itself was cDNA or gDNA.

The CDR3 loop spans 17 amino acids. The V and J ends lost 6 bases and 5 bases respectively, with 22 bases between them. From germline, CDR1 is SGHTA and CDR2 FQGNSA. In the original processing: By means of reference gene primer amplification, nucleated cell counts were estimated. Sequencing used immunoSEQ multiplex PCR; TCRdb keeps in-frame clones, though not all of them. That table is the source of V, J and clone size, and D and trimming were worked out from the DNA. The repertoire has more than 200,000 clones, 80% to 90% of them found once; the top ten carry over 9.5%. Sequenced material: peripheral blood. This chain uses TRBV7-2 with TRBJ2-2; D perhaps matches TRBD2 (6 bases). The sequence came from a woman of 80 years or more with acute or convalescent COVID-19. In DNA form, the CDR3 reads TGTGCCAGCAGACTTTCCTCCGGGGGAAGCGGGACCGGGGAGCTGTTTTTT. It translates to CASRLSSGGSGTGELFF.